The present T cell receptor (beta chain) was sequenced within a study of cytomegalovirus exposure and HLA in healthy donors. A multiplex PCR was run with 60 Vbeta primers and 13 Jbeta primers. The method was immunoSEQ multiplex PCR; TCRdb's version includes in-frame clones alone and lacks a portion of them. This listing includes 40,000 to 60,000 clones. The germline gives CDR1 MGHDK, CDR2 SYGVNS. CDR3 length: 12 residues. Trimming cost V 2 bases and J 7 bases, with 8 bases left between them. This sequence was found in a male donor in good health and CMV-seropositive. The genes are TRBV25-1 and TRBJ1-2; no reliable D call. The source material was PBMCs. In DNA, the CDR3 is TGTGCCAGCAGTGAAAGAGGGTTTGGCTACACCTTC. Translation gives CASSERGFGYTF.